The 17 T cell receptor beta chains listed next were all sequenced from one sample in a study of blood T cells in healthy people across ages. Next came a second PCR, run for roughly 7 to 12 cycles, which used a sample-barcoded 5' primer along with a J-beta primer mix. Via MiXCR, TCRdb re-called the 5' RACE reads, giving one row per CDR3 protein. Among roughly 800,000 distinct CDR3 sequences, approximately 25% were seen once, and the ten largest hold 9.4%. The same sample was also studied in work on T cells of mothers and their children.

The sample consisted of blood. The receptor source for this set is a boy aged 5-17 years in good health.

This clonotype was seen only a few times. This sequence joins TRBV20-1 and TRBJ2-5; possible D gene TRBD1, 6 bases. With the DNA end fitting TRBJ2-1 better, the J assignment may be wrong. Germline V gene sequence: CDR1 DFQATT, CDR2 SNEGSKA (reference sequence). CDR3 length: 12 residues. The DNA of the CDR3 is TGCAGTGCTTCGGACAGACACAATGAGCAGTTCTTC. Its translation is CSASDRHNEQFF.

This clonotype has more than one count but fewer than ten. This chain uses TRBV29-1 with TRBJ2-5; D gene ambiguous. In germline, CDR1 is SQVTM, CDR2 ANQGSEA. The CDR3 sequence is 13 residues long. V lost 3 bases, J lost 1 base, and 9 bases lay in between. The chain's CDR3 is CSVDGLVQETQYF. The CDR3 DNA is TGCAGCGTTGATGGATTGGTCCAAGAGACCCAGTACTTC.

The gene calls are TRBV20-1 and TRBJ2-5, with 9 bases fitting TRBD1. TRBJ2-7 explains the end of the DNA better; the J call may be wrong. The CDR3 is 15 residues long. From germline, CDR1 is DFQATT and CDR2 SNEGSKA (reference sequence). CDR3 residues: CSARSSTGGSYEQYF. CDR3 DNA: TGCAGTGCTAGAAGTTCGACAGGGGGCTCCTACGAGCAGTACTTC.

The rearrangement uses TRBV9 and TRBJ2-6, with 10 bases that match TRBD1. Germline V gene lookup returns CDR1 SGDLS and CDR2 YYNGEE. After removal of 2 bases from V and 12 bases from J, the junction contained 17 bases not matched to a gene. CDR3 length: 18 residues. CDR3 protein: CASSVQTTGTGDLGVLTF. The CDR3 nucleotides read TGTGCCAGCAGCGTCCAAACCACCGGGACAGGGGACCTGGGCGTCCTGACTTTC.

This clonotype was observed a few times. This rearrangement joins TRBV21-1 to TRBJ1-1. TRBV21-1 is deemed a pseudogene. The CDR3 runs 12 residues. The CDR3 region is CASSDMNTEAFF. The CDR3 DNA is TGTGCCAGCAGTGACATGAACACTGAAGCTTTCTTT.

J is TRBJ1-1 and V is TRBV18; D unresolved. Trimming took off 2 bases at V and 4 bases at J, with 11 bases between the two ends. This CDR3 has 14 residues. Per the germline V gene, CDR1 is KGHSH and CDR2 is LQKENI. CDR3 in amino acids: CASSPGPVGTEAFF. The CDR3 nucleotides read TGTGCCAGCTCACCAGGTCCGGTGGGCACTGAAGCTTTCTTT.

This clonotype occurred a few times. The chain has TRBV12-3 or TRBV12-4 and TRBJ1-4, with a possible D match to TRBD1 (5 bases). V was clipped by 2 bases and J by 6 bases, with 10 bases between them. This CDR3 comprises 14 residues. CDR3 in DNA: TGTGCCAGCAGTTTACAGGGCGCAGATGAAAAACTGTTTTTT. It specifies CASSLQGADEKLFF.

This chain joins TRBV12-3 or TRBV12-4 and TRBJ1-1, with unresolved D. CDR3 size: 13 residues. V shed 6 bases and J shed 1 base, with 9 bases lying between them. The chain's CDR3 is CASSPHKNTEAFF. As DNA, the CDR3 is TGTGCCAGCAGCCCACACAAGAACACTGAAGCTTTCTTT.

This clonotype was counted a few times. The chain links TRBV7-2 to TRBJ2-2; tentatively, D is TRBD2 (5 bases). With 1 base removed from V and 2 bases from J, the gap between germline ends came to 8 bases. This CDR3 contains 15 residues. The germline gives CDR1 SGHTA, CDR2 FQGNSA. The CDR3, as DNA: TGTACCAGCAGCTTAGGGACTGTTAACACCGGGGAGCTGTTTTTT. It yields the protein CTSSLGTVNTGELFF.

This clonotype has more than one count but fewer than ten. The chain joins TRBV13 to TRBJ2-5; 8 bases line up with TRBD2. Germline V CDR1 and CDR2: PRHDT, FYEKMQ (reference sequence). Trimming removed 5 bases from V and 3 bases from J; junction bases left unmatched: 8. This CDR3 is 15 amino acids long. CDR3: CASSPRDSGEETQYF. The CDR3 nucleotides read TGTGCCAGCAGCCCCCGAGATAGCGGGGAAGAGACCCAGTACTTC.

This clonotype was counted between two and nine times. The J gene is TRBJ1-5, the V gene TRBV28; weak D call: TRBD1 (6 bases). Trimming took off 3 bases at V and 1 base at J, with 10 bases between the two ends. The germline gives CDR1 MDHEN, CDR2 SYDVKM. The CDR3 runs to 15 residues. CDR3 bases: TGTGCCAGCAGTTTTCTGGGGGCAAGCAATCAGCCCCAGCATTTT. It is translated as CASSFLGASNQPQHF.

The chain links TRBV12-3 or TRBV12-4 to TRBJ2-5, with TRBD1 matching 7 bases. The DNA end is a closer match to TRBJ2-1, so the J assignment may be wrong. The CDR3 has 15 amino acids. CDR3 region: CASSPGQEYSDEQFF. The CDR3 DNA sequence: TGTGCCAGCAGCCCTGGACAGGAGTATTCCGATGAGCAGTTCTTC.

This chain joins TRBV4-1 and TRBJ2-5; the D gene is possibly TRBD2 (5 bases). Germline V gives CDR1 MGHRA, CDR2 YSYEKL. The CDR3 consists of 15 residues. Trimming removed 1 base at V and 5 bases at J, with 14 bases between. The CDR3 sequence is CASSQGGVVRETQYF. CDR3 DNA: TGCGCCAGCAGCCAAGGGGGAGTGGTGAGGGAGACCCAGTACTTC.

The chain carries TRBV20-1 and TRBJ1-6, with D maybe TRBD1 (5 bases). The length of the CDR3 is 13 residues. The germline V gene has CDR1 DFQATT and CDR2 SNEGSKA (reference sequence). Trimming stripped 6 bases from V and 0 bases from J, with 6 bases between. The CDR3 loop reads CSAGTSYNSPLHF. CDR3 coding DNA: TGCAGTGCAGGGACCTCCTATAATTCACCCCTCCACTTT.

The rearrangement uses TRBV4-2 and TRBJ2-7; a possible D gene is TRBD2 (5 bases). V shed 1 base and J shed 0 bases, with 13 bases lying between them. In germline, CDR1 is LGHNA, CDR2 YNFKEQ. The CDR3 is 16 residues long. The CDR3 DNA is TGTGCCAGCAGCCAAGTCGCCCCCGGGGACTCCTACGAGCAGTACTTC. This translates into CASSQVAPGDSYEQYF.

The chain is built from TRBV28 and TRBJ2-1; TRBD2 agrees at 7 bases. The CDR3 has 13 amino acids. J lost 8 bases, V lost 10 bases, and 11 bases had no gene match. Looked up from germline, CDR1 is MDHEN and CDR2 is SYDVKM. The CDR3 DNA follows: TGTGCCACCATGAGGGCGGGAGACTATGAGCAGTTCTTC. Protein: CATMRAGDYEQFF.

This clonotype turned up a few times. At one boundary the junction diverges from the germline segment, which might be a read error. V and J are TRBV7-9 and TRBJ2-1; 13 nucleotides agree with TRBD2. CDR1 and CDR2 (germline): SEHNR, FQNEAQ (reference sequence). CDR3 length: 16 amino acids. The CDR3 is CTSSSETSGGINEQFF. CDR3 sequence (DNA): TGTACCAGCAGCTCGGAGACTAGCGGGGGGATTAATGAGCAGTTCTTC. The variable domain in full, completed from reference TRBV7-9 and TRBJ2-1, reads DTGVSQNPRHKITKRGQNVTFRCDPISEHNRLYWYRQTLGQGPEFLTYFQNEAQLEKSRLLSDRFSAERPKGSFSTLEIQRTEQGDSAMYLCTSSSETSGGINEQFFGPGTRLTVL.